The entry below gives a single TCR beta chain sequence along with its context. The sample originates from a study of cytomegalovirus exposure and HLA in healthy donors. Germline V gene lookup returns CDR1 SGHTA and CDR2 FQGNSA. The junction had 6 bases not matched to a gene; V was cut back by 1 base and J by 5 bases. The CDR3 extends over 15 amino acids. Primers: 60 Vbeta forward and 13 Jbeta reverse. The protocol was immunoSEQ multiplex PCR, while the TCRdb copy is restricted to in-frame clones and leaves out a portion. The sample contains around 190,000 clones, approximately 80% of which appear only once.

The sequence was obtained from a woman aged 40 to 50 in good health and CMV-seronegative. The sequenced material came from PBMCs. The V and J genes are TRBV7-2 and TRBJ2-5, with 8 bases identical to TRBD2. The CDR3 sequence is CASSLGIAGMETQYF. The CDR3 DNA reads TGTGCCAGCAGCTTAGGTATAGCGGGAATGGAGACCCAGTACTTC.